These T cell receptor beta chains were read from a single sample in a study of T cell repertoires in cytomegalovirus infection. These receptors lack a known antigen. MiXCR, applied by TCRdb to the reads, yields one record per CDR3 protein. The table shows 250,000 to 400,000 distinct CDR3 sequences, with 20% to 30% occurring only once. Sequencing used cultured PBMCs, obtained from culture after CMV antigen stimulation. All receptors derive from a human donor in good health (CMV status not recorded). Some clones in this sample may be carry-over from other donors' samples. The CDR3 runs from the conserved cysteine through the conserved F or W. The D gene is left open where the match is weak. Not all rows give a size; the values are once, few, many and, for expanded clones, a class.

15	TRBV2	NA	TRBJ1-2	NA	TGTGCCAGCATCCTCGATTCCCGAGCTAACTATGGCTACACCTTC	CASILDSRANYGYTF
12	TRBV28	few	TRBJ1-4	NA	TGTGCCAGCAGCCCCCCTTGGGAAAAACTGTTTTTT	CASSPPWEKLFF
16	TRBV6-1	NA	TRBJ1-5	NA	TGTGCCAGCGATGAACAGGCGCAGAGCCCCAATCAGCCCCAGCATTTT	CASDEQAQSPNQPQHF
15	TRBV4-2	NA	TRBJ2-3	NA	TGTGCCAGCAGCCCAGCGGGCCAGAGCACAGATACGCAGTATTTT	CASSPAGQSTDTQYF
18	TRBV19	NA	TRBJ1-2	NA	TGTGCCAGTAGTATAGACCTACCCGGGGCAGATCTCAACTATGGCTACACCTTC	CASSIDLPGADLNYGYTF
14	TRBV19	NA	TRBJ1-2	NA	TGTGCCAGTAGTATAGCGGCAGGATCCTATGGCTACACCTTC	CASSIAAGSYGYTF
14	TRBV25-1	few	TRBJ2-7	NA	TGTGCCAGCAGTGATCCCGGGACCTCCTACGAGCAGTACTTC	CASSDPGTSYEQYF
14	TRBV4-3	few	TRBJ2-1	NA	TGCGCCAGCAGCCAAGACCCGGGGGTTAATGAGCAGTTCTTC	CASSQDPGVNEQFF
14	TRBV18	many	TRBJ1-3	NA	TGTGCCAGCAGCCCTGTCTCTTCTGGAAACACCATATATTTT	CASSPVSSGNTIYF
13	TRBV6-2/TRBV6-3	few	TRBJ1-1	TRBD1	TGTGCCAGCAGTTCCACAGGGGAAGGGGAAGCTTTCTTT	CASSSTGEGEAFF
16	TRBV7-2	NA	TRBJ1-3	NA	TGTGCCAGCAGCCGCGACAAGTGGGACTCTGGAAACACCATATATTTT	CASSRDKWDSGNTIYF
14	TRBV24-1	NA	TRBJ2-3	NA	TGTGCCACCAGTGATGGGCCCTTTGAAGATACGCAGTATTTT	CATSDGPFEDTQYF
14	TRBV7-8	many	TRBJ2-1	TRBD1	TGTGCCAGCATCCCGGACAGGGCGTACAATGAGCAGTTCTTC	CASIPDRAYNEQFF
14	TRBV6-6	few	TRBJ1-1	NA	TGTGCCAGCAGTACACTCGGGGGGGTCACTGAAGCTTTCTTT	CASSTLGGVTEAFF
15	TRBV7-9	many	TRBJ2-7	TRBD1	TGTGCCAGCAGCTCGTTCCGGGACAGGGGCTACGAGCAGTACTTC	CASSSFRDRGYEQYF
16	TRBV4-3	NA	TRBJ2-1	NA	TGCGCCAGCAGCATTGGACTACATAGCTCCTACAATGAGCAGTTCTTC	CASSIGLHSSYNEQFF
15	TRBV7-2	many	TRBJ1-5	NA	TGTGCCAGCAGCTTAGGACAGAAAAGCAATCAGCCCCAGCATTTT	CASSLGQKSNQPQHF
19	TRBV4-1	NA	TRBJ2-2	NA	TGCGCCAGCAGCCAAGATCGGGCAGGGCCCCGCTCGAACACCGGGGAGCTGTTTTTT	CASSQDRAGPRSNTGELFF
16	TRBV27	few	TRBJ2-2	TRBD2	TGTGCCAGCAGTCCCGGACTAGCGGGAGTGATCGGGGAGCTGTTTTTT	CASSPGLAGVIGELFF
14	TRBV6-1	many	TRBJ1-1	NA	TGTGCCAGCAGTTTGGACAACGTGAACACTGAAGCTTTCTTT	CASSLDNVNTEAFF
16	TRBV19	NA	TRBJ2-1	TRBD2	TGTGCCAGTAGGTCGGTAATAGCGGGAGCTTACAATGAGCAGTTCTTC	CASRSVIAGAYNEQFF
15	TRBV7-9	NA	TRBJ2-7	TRBD2	TGTGCCAGCAGCGGGCTGAGCGGGAGTCAGTACGAGCAGTACTTC	CASSGLSGSQYEQYF
18	TRBV6-6	few	TRBJ2-6	TRBD1	TGTGCCAGCAGTTACTTAGACAGGGGGCAGCCTGGGGCCAACGTCCTGACTTTC	CASSYLDRGQPGANVLTF
16	TRBV7-9	few	TRBJ1-5	TRBD1	TGTGCCAGCAGCTTAGACGGACAGGGACGGGGACAGCCCCAGCATTTT	CASSLDGQGRGQPQHF
15	TRBV7-2	many	TRBJ2-3	TRBD2	TGTGCCAGCAGCCCACTAGCGGGAGGGCTAGATACGCAGTATTTT	CASSPLAGGLDTQYF
17	TRBV28	NA	TRBJ2-5	NA	TGTGCCAGCAGTTTATTTCCCGCCAGCGAGACCCAAGAGACCCAGTACTTC	CASSLFPASETQETQYF
15	TRBV7-2	NA	TRBJ2-3	NA	TGTGCCAGCAGCTTTATAGGGCTTAGCACAGATACGCAGTATTTT	CASSFIGLSTDTQYF
14	TRBV10-3	few	TRBJ1-2	NA	TGTGCCATCCGCGGCCTACGGGAGGGCTATGGCTACACCTTC	CAIRGLREGYGYTF
15	TRBV7-2	few	TRBJ2-7	NA	TGTGCCAGCAGCAGCCACGGAGAGGGCCCCTACGAGCAGTACTTC	CASSSHGEGPYEQYF
16	TRBV7-2	many	TRBJ2-4	TRBD1	TGTGCCAGCAGCTTAGCTCCGGGACAGGGGAAAAACATTCAGTACTTC	CASSLAPGQGKNIQYF
14	TRBV12-3/TRBV12-4	NA	TRBJ2-1	TRBD2	TGTGCCAGCAGTCTGGGGACTAGCCGGAATGAGCAGTTCTTC	CASSLGTSRNEQFF
13	TRBV7-2	NA	TRBJ1-2	NA	TGTGCCAGCAGCTTAACGTTTGGTCCCGGCTACACCTTC	CASSLTFGPGYTF
15	TRBV19	NA	TRBJ1-2	TRBD1	TGTGCCAGTAGTATAGGGGGACAGGGTAGCTATGGCTACACCTTC	CASSIGGQGSYGYTF
16	TRBV5-3	NA	TRBJ2-1	NA	TGTGCCAGCAGCGAGGAAGGGGGGGGGGCCTACAATGAGCAGTTCTTC	CASSEEGGGAYNEQFF
13	TRBV6-5	NA	TRBJ2-1	NA	TGTGCCAGCAGTTACTTTGGCCGCAATGAGCAGTTCTTC	CASSYFGRNEQFF
15	TRBV18	NA	TRBJ1-3	NA	TGTGCCAGCTCACCCCAGGGAAGTAATAGAAACACCATATATTTT	CASSPQGSNRNTIYF
17	TRBV7-4	few	TRBJ2-7	NA	TGTGCCAGCAGTCATACTAGGGACCCCGAGACCTACTACGAGCAGTACTTC	CASSHTRDPETYYEQYF
16	TRBV7-2	many	TRBJ2-3	NA	TGTGCCAGCAGCTTAGCGCTCAGCGGAGCGGGTTATACGCAGTATTTT	CASSLALSGAGYTQYF
10	TRBV19	few	TRBJ2-5	NA	TGTGCCAGTAGTATCAGGATTCCGTACTTC	CASSIRIPYF
12	TRBV27	many	TRBJ2-1	TRBD2	TGTGCCAGTAGCGGGAGCCGCAATGAGCAGTTCTTC	CASSGSRNEQFF
15	TRBV20-1	NA	TRBJ2-3	TRBD2	TGCAGTGCTGGGACTAGCGGGACTAGCACAGATACGCAGTATTTT	CSAGTSGTSTDTQYF
17	TRBV7-6	few	TRBJ2-1	NA	TGTGCCAGCAGCTTAGTCGGAGGAGGGAGTTCCTACAATGAGCAGTTCTTC	CASSLVGGGSSYNEQFF